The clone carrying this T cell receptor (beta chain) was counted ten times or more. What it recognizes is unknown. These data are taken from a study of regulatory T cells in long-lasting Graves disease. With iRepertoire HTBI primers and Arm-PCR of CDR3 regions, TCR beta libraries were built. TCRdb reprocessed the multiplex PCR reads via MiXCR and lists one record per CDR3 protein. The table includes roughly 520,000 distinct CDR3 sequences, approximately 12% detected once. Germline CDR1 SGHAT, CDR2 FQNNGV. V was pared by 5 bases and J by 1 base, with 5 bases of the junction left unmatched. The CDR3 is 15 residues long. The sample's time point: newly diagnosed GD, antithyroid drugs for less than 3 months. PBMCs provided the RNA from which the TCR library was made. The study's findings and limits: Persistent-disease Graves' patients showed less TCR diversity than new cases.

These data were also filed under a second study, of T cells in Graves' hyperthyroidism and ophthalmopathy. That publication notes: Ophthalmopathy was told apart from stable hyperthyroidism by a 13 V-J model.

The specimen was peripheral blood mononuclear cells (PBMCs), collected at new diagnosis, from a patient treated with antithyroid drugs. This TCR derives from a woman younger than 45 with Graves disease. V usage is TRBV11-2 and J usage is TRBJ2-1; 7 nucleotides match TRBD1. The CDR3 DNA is TGTGCCAGCAGCGATCTACAGGGGTCCTACAATGAGCAGTTCTTC. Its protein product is CASSDLQGSYNEQFF.